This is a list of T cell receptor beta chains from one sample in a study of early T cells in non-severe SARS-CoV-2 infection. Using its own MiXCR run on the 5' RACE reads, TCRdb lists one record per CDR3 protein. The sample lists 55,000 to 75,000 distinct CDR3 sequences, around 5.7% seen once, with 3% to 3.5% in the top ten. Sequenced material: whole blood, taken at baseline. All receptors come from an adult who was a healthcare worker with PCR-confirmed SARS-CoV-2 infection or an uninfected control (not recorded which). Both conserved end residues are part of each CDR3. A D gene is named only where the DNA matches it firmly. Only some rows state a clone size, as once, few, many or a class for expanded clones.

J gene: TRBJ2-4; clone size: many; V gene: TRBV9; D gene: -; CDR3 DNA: TGTGCCAGCAGCGTAGGAACGCAAAACATTCAGTACTTC; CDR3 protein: CASSVGTQNIQYF
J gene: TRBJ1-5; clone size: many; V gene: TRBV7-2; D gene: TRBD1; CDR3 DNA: TGTGCCAGCAGCTTAGTGGGGACAGCTAGCAATCAGCCCCAGCATTTT; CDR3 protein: CASSLVGTASNQPQHF
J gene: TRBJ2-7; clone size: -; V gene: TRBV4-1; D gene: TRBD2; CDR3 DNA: TGCGCCAGCAGCCAAGGTCTGCTAGCGGGCTTGGAGCAGTACTTC; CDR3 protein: CASSQGLLAGLEQYF
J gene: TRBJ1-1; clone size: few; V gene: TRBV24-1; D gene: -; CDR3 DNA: TGTGCCACCAGTGACAAAATGGCGGGACACCGGAACACTGAAGCTTTCTTT; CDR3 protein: CATSDKMAGHRNTEAFF
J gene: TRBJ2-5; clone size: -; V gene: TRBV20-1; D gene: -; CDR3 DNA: TGCAGTGCTAGGAGGGTGGGGCACCAAGAGACCCAGTACTTC; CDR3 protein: CSARRVGHQETQYF
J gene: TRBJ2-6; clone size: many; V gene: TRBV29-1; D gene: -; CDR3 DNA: TGCAGCGTTGAAGTAGACGTTGACTCTGGGGCCAACGTCCTGACTTTC; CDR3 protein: CSVEVDVDSGANVLTF
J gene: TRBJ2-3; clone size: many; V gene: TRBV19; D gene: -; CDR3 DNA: TGTGCCAGTAGTATCCGAGCAGATACGCAGTATTTT; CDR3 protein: CASSIRADTQYF
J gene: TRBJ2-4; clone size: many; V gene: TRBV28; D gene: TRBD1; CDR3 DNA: TGTGCCAGCAGTTTACCCCCCGGGACAGGGGGAAACATTCAGTACTTC; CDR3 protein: CASSLPPGTGGNIQYF
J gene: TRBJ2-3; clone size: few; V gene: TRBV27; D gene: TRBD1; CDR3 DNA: TGTGCCAGCAGTAGGACAGGGGTAGATACGCAGTATTTT; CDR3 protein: CASSRTGVDTQYF
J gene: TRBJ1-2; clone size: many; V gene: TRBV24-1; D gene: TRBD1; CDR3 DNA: TGTGCCACCAGTCCGGGACAGCCCTATGGCTACACCTTC; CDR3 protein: CATSPGQPYGYTF
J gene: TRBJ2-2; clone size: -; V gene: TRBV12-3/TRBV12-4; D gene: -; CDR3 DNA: TGTGCCAGCAGCTTGGGATACTCCGGGGAGCTGTTTTTT; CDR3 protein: CASSLGYSGELFF
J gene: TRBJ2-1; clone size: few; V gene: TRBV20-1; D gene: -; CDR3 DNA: TGCAGTGCTAGAACCCCCCCTCCAATCAACAATGAGCAGTTCTTC; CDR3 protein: CSARTPPPINNEQFF
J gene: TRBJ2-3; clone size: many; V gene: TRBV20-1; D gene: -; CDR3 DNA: TGCAGTGCTAGAGATTGGGCAGGGGCCATCACAGATACGCAGTATTTT; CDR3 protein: CSARDWAGAITDTQYF
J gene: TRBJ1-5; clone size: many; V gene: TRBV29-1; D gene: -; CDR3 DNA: TGCAGCGTCGCCCTCAGGAGCGATCAGCCCCAGCATTTT; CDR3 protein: CSVALRSDQPQHF
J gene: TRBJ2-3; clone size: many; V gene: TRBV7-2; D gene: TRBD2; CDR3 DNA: TGTGCCAGCAGCCCCCTGACAGCGGGAGCAGATACGCAGTATTTT; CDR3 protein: CASSPLTAGADTQYF
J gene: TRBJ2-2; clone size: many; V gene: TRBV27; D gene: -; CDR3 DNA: TGTGCCAGCAGTTTCAGGGAAACGCTTACCGGGGAGCTGTTTTTT; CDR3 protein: CASSFRETLTGELFF
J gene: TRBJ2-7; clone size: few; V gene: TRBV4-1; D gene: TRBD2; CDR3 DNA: TGCGCCAGCAGCCAGGGCCCTAGCGGTCGCTCCTACGAGCAGTACTTC; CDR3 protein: CASSQGPSGRSYEQYF
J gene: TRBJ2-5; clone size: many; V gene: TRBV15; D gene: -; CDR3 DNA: TGTGCCACCACCCAAGAGACCCAGTACTTC; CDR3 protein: CATTQETQYF
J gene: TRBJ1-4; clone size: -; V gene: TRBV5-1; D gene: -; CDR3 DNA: TGCGCCAGCAGACAGAAGGGAACTAATGAAAAACTGTTTTTT; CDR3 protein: CASRQKGTNEKLFF
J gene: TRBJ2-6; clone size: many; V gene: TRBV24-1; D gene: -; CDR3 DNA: TGTGCCACCAGTTATGGCAGTCTGTCTGGGGCCAACGTCCTGACTTTC; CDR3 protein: CATSYGSLSGANVLTF
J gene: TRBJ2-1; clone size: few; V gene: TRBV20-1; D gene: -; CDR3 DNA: TGCAGTGCTAGTCGGGACACATACAATGAGCAGTTCTTC; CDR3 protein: CSASRDTYNEQFF
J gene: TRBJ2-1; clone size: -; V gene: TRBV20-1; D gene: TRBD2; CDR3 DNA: TGCAGTGCTAGGATACTAGCGGGAGGCCTTAGGTCCTACAATGAGCAGTTCTTC; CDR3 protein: CSARILAGGLRSYNEQFF
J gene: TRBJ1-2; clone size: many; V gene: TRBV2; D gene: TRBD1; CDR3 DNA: TGTGCCAGCAGTGGGGGACAGGCGCAAATCTATGGCTACACCTTC; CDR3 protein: CASSGGQAQIYGYTF
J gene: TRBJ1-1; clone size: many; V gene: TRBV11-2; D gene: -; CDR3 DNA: TGTGCCAGCAGCTTAGTTTTTCGGCAGGGACAAAGAGGGGCTTTCTTT; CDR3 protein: CASSLVFRQGQRGAFF
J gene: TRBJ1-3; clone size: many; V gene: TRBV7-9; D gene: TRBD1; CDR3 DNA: TGTGCCAGCAGTCACCCACCCGGGACAGGGTTATCTGGAAACACCATATATTTT; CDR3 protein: CASSHPPGTGLSGNTIYF
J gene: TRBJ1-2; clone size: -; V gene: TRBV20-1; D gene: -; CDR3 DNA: TGCAGTGCTAGGAGGACTGAACATGGCTACACCTTC; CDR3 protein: CSARRTEHGYTF
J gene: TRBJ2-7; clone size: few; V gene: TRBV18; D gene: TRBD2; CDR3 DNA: TGTGCCAGCTCACCCGGACTAGCGCTTTCCTACGAGCAGTACTTC; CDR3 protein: CASSPGLALSYEQYF
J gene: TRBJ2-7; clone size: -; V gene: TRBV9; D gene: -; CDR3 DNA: TGTGCCAGCAGCGTGTTGACTGGGTACGAGCAGTACTTC; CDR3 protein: CASSVLTGYEQYF
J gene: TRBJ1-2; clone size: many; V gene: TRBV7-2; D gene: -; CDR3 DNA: TGTGCCAGCAGCTTACGGCAGGGAAAGAACTATGGCTACACCTTC; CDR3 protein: CASSLRQGKNYGYTF